This T cell receptor (beta chain) appears in the sequencing data of a study of beta chain features in type 1 diabetes. Purities over 95% were achieved in all sorted populations. With regard to this clone: Its antigen remains unidentified.

Regarding the study as a whole: Patients with Type 1 diabetes showed moderately but significantly shorter TCRB CDR3s in all four CD4+ subsets. Healthy donors had naive, central memory and Treg TCRB repertoires that appeared less similar than those seen among patients.

cDNA synthesis used the whole RNA isolate, giving expressed TCRB sequences. Roughly 3.5 million reads per sample were averaged for naive, central memory and regulatory samples. Produced via immunoSEQ multiplex PCR; TCRdb's table is partial and in-frame only. In the table there are 150,000 to 200,000 clones, roughly 65% of which are singletons. The germline gives CDR1 MDHEN, CDR2 SYDVKM. This CDR3 is 15 amino acids long. The V and J ends lost 0 bases and 2 bases respectively, with 9 bases between them. This chain connects TRBV28 to TRBJ2-3, with D unclear. This TCR was sampled from a man under 40 with type 1 diabetes. The specimen was naive CD4+ T cells from blood. The CDR3 loop reads CASSLWAGTTDTQYF. The CDR3, as DNA: TGTGCCAGCAGTTTATGGGCAGGCACCACAGATACGCAGTATTTT.